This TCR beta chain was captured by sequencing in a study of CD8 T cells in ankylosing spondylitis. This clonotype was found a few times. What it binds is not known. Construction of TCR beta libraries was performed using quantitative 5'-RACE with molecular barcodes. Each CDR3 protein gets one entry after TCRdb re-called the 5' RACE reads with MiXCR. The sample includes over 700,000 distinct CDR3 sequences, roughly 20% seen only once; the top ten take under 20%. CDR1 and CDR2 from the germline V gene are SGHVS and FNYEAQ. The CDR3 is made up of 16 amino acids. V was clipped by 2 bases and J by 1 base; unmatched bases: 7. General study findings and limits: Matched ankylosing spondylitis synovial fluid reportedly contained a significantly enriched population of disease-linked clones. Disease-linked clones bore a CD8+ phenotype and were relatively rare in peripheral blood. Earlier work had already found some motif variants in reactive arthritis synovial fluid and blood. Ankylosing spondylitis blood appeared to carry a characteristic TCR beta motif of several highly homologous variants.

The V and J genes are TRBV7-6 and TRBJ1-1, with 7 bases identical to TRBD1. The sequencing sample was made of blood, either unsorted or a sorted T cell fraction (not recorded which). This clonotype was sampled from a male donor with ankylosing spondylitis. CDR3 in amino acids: CASSLKLGGKNTEAFF. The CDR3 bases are TGTGCCAGCAGCTTAAAGTTAGGGGGCAAGAACACTGAAGCTTTCTTT.